This T cell receptor (beta chain) was obtained from a study of neoadjuvant anti-PD-1 for oral cavity cancer. TCRdb keeps only in-frame clones here, not all; method: immunoSEQ multiplex PCR. The sample lists more than 15,000 clones, over 65% seen once, with around 2.7% in the top ten. V was shortened by 5 bases and J by 0 bases, with 5 bases between the two germline ends. This CDR3 comprises 12 residues. Germline CDR1 reads LNHDA; CDR2 reads SQIVND (reference sequence). Patients had HPV-negative, locally advanced oral cavity squamous cell carcinoma. This clone was seen a single time. The input for sequencing was PBMCs, taken before nivolumab (anti-PD-1) treatment. This TCR was sampled from a person aged 40-85 years with oral cavity squamous cell carcinoma. The chain uses TRBV19 and TRBJ2-7; D not resolved. CDR3 in amino acids: CASSPNSYEQYF. The CDR3 DNA follows: TGTGCCAGTAGTCCAAACTCCTACGAGCAGTACTTC.